Each of the 10 T cell receptor beta chains below was sequenced from the same sample in a study of cytomegalovirus exposure and HLA in healthy donors. 60 Vbeta and 13 Jbeta primers were used in PCR. Generated by immunoSEQ multiplex PCR, the TCRdb table keeps only in-frame clones and is missing some. This table holds under 150,000 clones, roughly four fifths found once. The sample comprised PBMCs. The source is a woman aged 40 to 49 in good health and CMV-seronegative.

V is TRBV11-2 and J is TRBJ1-2; the D is unclear. The V end was cut by 1 base, the J end by 9 bases, with 9 bases between. From germline, CDR1 is SGHAT and CDR2 FQNNGV. The CDR3 is 12 residues long. The CDR3 nucleotides are TGTGCCAGCAGCTTAGGGAGGATGAGCTACACCTTC. Its protein is CASSLGRMSYTF.

The chain recombines TRBV2 with TRBJ1-6; possible D gene TRBD1, 5 bases. Deletions cut 0 bases from V and 9 bases from J, with 12 bases between. CDR1 is SNHLY, CDR2 FYNNEI, per germline. The CDR3 is made up of 15 amino acids. The CDR3 DNA sequence: TGTGCCAGCAGTGAAGCGGGGGGAGTGACTTCACCCCTCCACTTT. Protein: CASSEAGGVTSPLHF.

The CDR3 bases are TGTGCTAGTGGTTTGGTACTAGACAGGCGGTCTGGAAACACCATATATTTT. Translated: CASGLVLDRRSGNTIYF. This chain connects TRBV12-5 to TRBJ1-3; tentatively, D is TRBD1 (6 bases). This CDR3 is built from 17 residues. Trimming stripped 0 bases from V and 1 base from J, with 13 bases between. The germline CDR1 and CDR2 sequences are LGHNT and FRNRAP.

The chain combines TRBV13 with TRBJ1-2; unclear D gene. Germline V gives CDR1 PRHDT, CDR2 FYEKMQ (reference sequence). The V end was cut by 1 base, the J end by 3 bases, with 9 bases between. The CDR3 totals 14 residues. Here the CDR3 reads CASSLVLADYGYTF. The CDR3 coding sequence is TGTGCCAGCAGCTTAGTACTTGCCGACTATGGCTACACCTTC.

The gene calls are TRBV5-1 and TRBJ2-1, with 7 bases lining up with TRBD2. The V and J ends lost 1 base and 6 bases, in that order; junction bases with no gene match: 13. Per the germline V gene, CDR1 is SGHRS and CDR2 is YFSETQ. The CDR3 spans 17 residues. CDR3 residues: CASSLPLPSGAFNEQFF. DNA of the CDR3: TGCGCCAGCAGCTTGCCGCTACCCAGCGGGGCGTTCAATGAGCAGTTCTTC.

This clone was picked up a small number of times. V gene TRBV19 combines with J gene TRBJ1-4; D is ambiguous. From germline, CDR1 is LNHDA and CDR2 SQIVND (reference sequence). V was trimmed by 6 bases and J by 7 bases, leaving 18 bases between them. The CDR3 contains 15 residues. CDR3 bases: TGTGCCAGTAGCCCCCCGGGGTTCAAGGGTGAAAAACTGTTTTTT. Protein: CASSPPGFKGEKLFF.

V gene TRBV6-1 combines with J gene TRBJ2-2; a possible D gene is TRBD1 (6 bases). Germline V gene lookup returns CDR1 MNHNS and CDR2 SASEGT. Trimming cost V 2 bases and J 2 bases, with 15 bases left between them. This CDR3 region has 17 residues. CDR3 sequence: CASSELPGHPNTGELFF. As DNA, the CDR3 is TGTGCCAGCAGTGAACTCCCGGGACACCCAAACACCGGGGAGCTGTTTTTT.

DNA for the CDR3: TGTGCCACCAGCAGATCGTGGACAGGGAATTTCGCCGGGGAGCTGTTTTTT. Translating it yields CATSRSWTGNFAGELFF. The chain joins TRBV15 to TRBJ2-2; 8 bases are shared with TRBD1. Per germline, CDR1 LNHNV and CDR2 YYDKDF (reference sequence). The ends lost 2 bases at V and 6 bases at J; junction bases unmatched: 11. The CDR3 is 17 residues long.

V gene TRBV7-2 combines with J gene TRBJ1-1, with TRBD1 identical over 7 bases. The ends lost 3 bases at V and 3 bases at J; junction bases unmatched: 7. This CDR3 has 15 amino acids. The germline V gene encodes CDR1 SGHTA and CDR2 FQGNSA. CDR3 in DNA: TGTGCCAGCAGCTTTCAAATCGACAGGGACACTGAAGCTTTCTTT. Protein sequence: CASSFQIDRDTEAFF. The variable domain in full, with the rest retrieved from reference TRBV7-2 and TRBJ1-1, is GAGVSQSPSNKVTEKGKDVELRCDPISGHTALYWYRQSLGQGLEFLIYFQGNSAPDKSGLPSDRFSAERTGGSVSTLTIQRTQQEDSAVYLCASSFQIDRDTEAFFGQGTRLTVV.

CDR3 nucleotides: TGTGCCAGCAGCCAAACTAGCGGGTCTTATGAGCAGTTCTTC. Residues: CASSQTSGSYEQFF. The V call is TRBV11-2, the J call TRBJ2-1; 9 nucleotides match TRBD2. CDR3 length: 14 amino acids. Trimming at V came to 5 bases and at J to 8 bases, leaving 7 bases not matched to a gene. Looked up from germline, CDR1 is SGHAT and CDR2 is FQNNGV. Together with reference TRBV11-2 and TRBJ2-1, the CDR3 gives the full variable domain: EAGVAQSPRYKIIEKRQSVAFWCNPISGHATLYWYQQILGQGPKLLIQFQNNGVVDDSQLPKDRFSAERLKGVDSTLKIQPAKLEDSAVYLCASSQTSGSYEQFFGPGTRLTVL.